The present T cell receptor (beta chain) was sequenced within a study of blood T cell repertoires in COVID-19. Looking at the study overall: The United States, Italy and Spain were the sources of the acute and convalescent COVID-19 samples. The analysed material was cDNA or gDNA that came from T cells, B-cell-depleted T cells, or PBMCs.

As originally analysed: Reference gene primer amplification gave nucleated cell count estimates. TCRdb's copy holds only in-frame clones and misses some; the assay was immunoSEQ multiplex PCR. The D gene and trimming were derived from the DNA, and the V and J assignments and clone size from that table. The sample yields about 410,000 clones, 75% to 90% seen once. Trimming removed 4 bases from V and 2 bases from J, with 12 bases in between. The CDR3 loop spans 14 amino acids. Germline CDR1 reads SGHTS; CDR2 reads YDEGEE. Followed longitudinally, the Seattle patients had been enrolled during active infection.

This receptor was obtained from a woman aged 40 to 49 with COVID-19, enrolled during active disease. What was sequenced was peripheral blood. This chain connects TRBV5-8 to TRBJ2-5, with a possible D match to TRBD2 (6 bases). The CDR3 DNA reads TGTGCCAGCAGCGGGGGACTCGTGCAAGAGACCCAGTACTTC. Its protein is CASSGGLVQETQYF.